Following are 4 T cell receptor beta chains from one sample sequenced in a study of kidney transplant recipient with SARS-CoV-2 infection. MiXCR, run by TCRdb on the reads, gives a single entry per CDR3 protein. In the table there are about 250,000 distinct CDR3 sequences, 29% of which are singletons. Sequences were derived from a blood sample, sampled at baseline and on roughly day 110 from a kidney transplant recipient. The receptors originated from a young adult male patient who had COVID-19 and was a kidney transplant recipient. The graft donor may have contributed some T cells.

This clonotype was seen many times. The chain couples TRBV2 to TRBJ2-4; D tentatively reads TRBD1 or TRBD2 (5 bases each). The end of the DNA aligns better with TRBJ2-7, so the J call may be wrong. CDR1 and CDR2 from the germline V gene are SNHLY and FYNNEI. The CDR3 length is 15 residues. The CDR3 bases are TGTGCCAGCAGTGTTTACAGGAGGCTTCCTCGCGAGCAGTACGTC. Amino acid sequence: CASSVYRRLPREQYV.

About this clonotype: A far larger clone is only one base removed, so a read error is likely. This sequence joins TRBV7-9 and TRBJ2-4; tentatively, D is TRBD2 (7 bases). The DNA end is a closer match to TRBJ2-7, so the J assignment may be wrong. CDR1 is SEHNR, CDR2 FQNEAQ, per germline (reference sequence). CDR3 length equals 15 residues. CDR3 coding DNA: TGTGCCAGCAGCCCTGCCGGGGGGACACCCACCGAGCAGTACTTC. As protein: CASSPAGGTPTEQYF.

The sample holds a few counts of this clonotype. This chain links TRBV10-3 with TRBJ2-1, with 9 bases fitting TRBD2. The junction had 11 bases not matched to a gene; V was cut back by 6 bases and J by 8 bases. Germline lookup yields CDR1 ENHRY and CDR2 SYGVKD. The CDR3 runs 15 residues. The CDR3 DNA reads TGTGCCATCAGCCCCGGGACTAGCACCACTGATGAGCAGTTCTTC. Residues: CAISPGTSTTDEQFF.

This clonotype has a handful of counts. J is TRBJ2-3 and V is TRBV2; TRBD2 aligns across 12 bases. CDR1 is SNHLY, CDR2 FYNNEI, per germline. Losses at the gene ends were 6 bases for V and 4 bases for J; bases not matched to a gene: 5. The CDR3 is made up of 15 amino acids. CDR3: CASSLAGGPADTQYF. In DNA form, the CDR3 reads TGTGCCAGCAGCCTAGCGGGGGGGCCAGCAGATACGCAGTATTTT.